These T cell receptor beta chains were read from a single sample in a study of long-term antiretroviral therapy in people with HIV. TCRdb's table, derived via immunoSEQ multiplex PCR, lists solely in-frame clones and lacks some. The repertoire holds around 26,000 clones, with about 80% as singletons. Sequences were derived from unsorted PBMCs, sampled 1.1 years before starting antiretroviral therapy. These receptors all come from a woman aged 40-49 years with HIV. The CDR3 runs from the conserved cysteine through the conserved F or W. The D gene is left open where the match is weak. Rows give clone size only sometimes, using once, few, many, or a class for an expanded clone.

cdr3_aa: CASSADRVAQYF
cdr3_nt: TGTGCCAGCAGCGCCGACAGGGTGGCCCAGTATTTT
d_call: TRBD1
clone_size: .
v_call: TRBV13
cdr3_length: 12
j_call: TRBJ2-3

cdr3_aa: CASSSRAITDTQYF
cdr3_nt: TGTGCCAGCAGCTCAAGGGCCATCACAGATACGCAGTATTTT
d_call: .
clone_size: few
v_call: TRBV13
cdr3_length: 14
j_call: TRBJ2-3

cdr3_aa: CASSHYLGGTNYGYTF
cdr3_nt: TGTGCCAGCAGCCATTACCTTGGGGGAACTAACTATGGCTACACCTTC
d_call: .
clone_size: .
v_call: TRBV7-9
cdr3_length: 16
j_call: TRBJ1-2

cdr3_aa: CASSERDFTDTQYF
cdr3_nt: TGTGCCAGCAGCGAGAGGGACTTCACAGATACGCAGTATTTT
d_call: .
clone_size: .
v_call: TRBV5-5
cdr3_length: 14
j_call: TRBJ2-3

cdr3_aa: CAISELKRGIGAFF
cdr3_nt: TGTGCCATCAGTGAACTGAAGCGGGGAATCGGAGCTTTCTTT
d_call: .
clone_size: .
v_call: TRBV10-3
cdr3_length: 14
j_call: TRBJ1-1

cdr3_aa: CAADNTEAFF
cdr3_nt: TGTGCCGCCGACAACACTGAAGCTTTCTTT
d_call: .
clone_size: .
v_call: TRBV10-3
cdr3_length: 10
j_call: TRBJ1-1

cdr3_aa: CAWSVTGGTQYF
cdr3_nt: TGTGCCTGGAGTGTGACAGGGGGTACCCAGTACTTC
d_call: TRBD1
clone_size: .
v_call: TRBV30
cdr3_length: 12
j_call: TRBJ2-5

cdr3_aa: CASSHAGTGANVLTF
cdr3_nt: TGTGCCAGCAGCCACGCCGGGACCGGGGCCAACGTCCTGACTTTC
d_call: .
clone_size: once
v_call: TRBV7-9
cdr3_length: 15
j_call: TRBJ2-6

cdr3_aa: CASQGQGRGEQYF
cdr3_nt: TGTGCCAGCCAGGGACAGGGGCGAGGCGAGCAGTACTTC
d_call: TRBD1
clone_size: few
v_call: TRBV2
cdr3_length: 13
j_call: TRBJ2-7

cdr3_aa: CASSLGETGQYF
cdr3_nt: TGCGCCAGCAGCTTGGGTGAGACGGGGCAGTACTTC
d_call: .
clone_size: .
v_call: TRBV5-1
cdr3_length: 12
j_call: TRBJ2-7

cdr3_aa: CASSRRGPGANVLTF
cdr3_nt: TGTGCCAGCAGTCGGAGGGGACCTGGGGCCAACGTCCTGACTTTC
d_call: .
clone_size: .
v_call: TRBV7-9
cdr3_length: 15
j_call: TRBJ2-6

cdr3_aa: CASSIELLAGPRDTQYF
cdr3_nt: TGTGCCAGCAGCATAGAACTTCTAGCGGGACCACGGGATACGCAGTATTTT
d_call: TRBD2
clone_size: .
v_call: TRBV11-2
cdr3_length: 17
j_call: TRBJ2-3

cdr3_aa: CASSWGQGSSGANVLTF
cdr3_nt: TGTGCCAGCAGCTGGGGCCAGGGTAGTTCTGGGGCCAACGTCCTGACTTTC
d_call: .
clone_size: .
v_call: TRBV7-9
cdr3_length: 17
j_call: TRBJ2-6

cdr3_aa: CASSERTAKNEKLFF
cdr3_nt: TGCGCCAGCAGTGAGCGGACAGCCAAAAATGAAAAACTGTTTTTT
d_call: .
clone_size: .
v_call: TRBV10-2
cdr3_length: 15
j_call: TRBJ1-4

cdr3_aa: CASIGGTAGTQYF
cdr3_nt: TGTGCCAGCATAGGGGGGACTGCCGGCACGCAGTATTTT
d_call: .
clone_size: few
v_call: TRBV2
cdr3_length: 13
j_call: TRBJ2-3

cdr3_aa: CASSQDLGRGIYNSPLHF
cdr3_nt: TGCGCCAGCAGCCAAGATCTTGGCAGGGGGATATATAATTCACCCCTCCACTTT
d_call: TRBD1
clone_size: few
v_call: TRBV4-1
cdr3_length: 18
j_call: TRBJ1-6

cdr3_aa: CSVERDAGGYEQYF
cdr3_nt: TGCAGCGTTGAAAGAGATGCAGGGGGGTACGAGCAGTACTTC
d_call: .
clone_size: .
v_call: TRBV29-1
cdr3_length: 14
j_call: TRBJ2-7

cdr3_aa: CASSLGSRPYEQYF
cdr3_nt: TGTGCCAGCAGCTTGGGAAGCCGCCCCTACGAGCAGTACTTC
d_call: .
clone_size: .
v_call: TRBV5-8
cdr3_length: 14
j_call: TRBJ2-7

cdr3_aa: CASSLGTGQETQYF
cdr3_nt: TGCGCCAGCAGCCTTGGTACAGGTCAAGAGACCCAGTACTTC
d_call: .
clone_size: once
v_call: TRBV5-1
cdr3_length: 14
j_call: TRBJ2-5

cdr3_aa: CASSYSITEAFF
cdr3_nt: TGTGCCAGCAGTTACTCGATCACTGAAGCTTTCTTT
d_call: .
clone_size: .
v_call: TRBV6-6
cdr3_length: 12
j_call: TRBJ1-1

cdr3_aa: CASSLASDPGNTIYF
cdr3_nt: TGCGCCAGCAGCTTGGCCTCAGACCCTGGAAACACCATATATTTT
d_call: .
clone_size: .
v_call: TRBV5-1
cdr3_length: 15
j_call: TRBJ1-3

cdr3_aa: CASSLDPQARSEQFF
cdr3_nt: TGCGCCAGCAGCTTGGATCCGCAAGCTAGGAGTGAGCAGTTCTTC
d_call: .
clone_size: .
v_call: TRBV5-1
cdr3_length: 15
j_call: TRBJ2-1

cdr3_aa: CASSPITGLNTEAFF
cdr3_nt: TGTGCCAGCAGTCCGATAACGGGACTGAACACTGAAGCTTTCTTT
d_call: .
clone_size: .
v_call: TRBV25-1
cdr3_length: 15
j_call: TRBJ1-1

cdr3_aa: CASSEAYRVHTIYF
cdr3_nt: TGTGCCAGCAGTGAAGCTTACAGGGTACACACCATATATTTT
d_call: .
clone_size: few
v_call: TRBV6-1
cdr3_length: 14
j_call: TRBJ1-3

cdr3_aa: CASSQAVSSYNEQFF
cdr3_nt: TGTGCCAGCAGCCAAGCTGTGAGCTCCTACAATGAGCAGTTCTTC
d_call: .
clone_size: once
v_call: TRBV5-6
cdr3_length: 15
j_call: TRBJ2-1

cdr3_aa: CASSGRSGSPFF
cdr3_nt: TGTGCCAGCAGTGGGCGATCGGGCTCGCCTTTCTTT
d_call: .
clone_size: .
v_call: TRBV2
cdr3_length: 12
j_call: TRBJ1-1

cdr3_aa: CASRYAGDYGYTF
cdr3_nt: TGTGCCAGCAGATACGCAGGGGACTATGGCTACACCTTC
d_call: .
clone_size: .
v_call: TRBV27
cdr3_length: 13
j_call: TRBJ1-2

cdr3_aa: CASSLGRANTEAFF
cdr3_nt: TGTGCCAGCAGCTTAGGCCGGGCGAACACTGAAGCTTTCTTT
d_call: .
clone_size: .
v_call: TRBV13
cdr3_length: 14
j_call: TRBJ1-1

cdr3_aa: CASSIGRGNTEAFF
cdr3_nt: TGTGCCAGTAGTATAGGTAGGGGGAACACTGAAGCTTTCTTT
d_call: .
clone_size: hyperexpanded
v_call: TRBV19
cdr3_length: 14
j_call: TRBJ1-1

cdr3_aa: CASSAGGVQSGYTF
cdr3_nt: TGTGCCAGTAGTGCAGGGGGCGTCCAGAGCGGCTACACCTTC
d_call: TRBD1
clone_size: .
v_call: TRBV19
cdr3_length: 14
j_call: TRBJ1-2

cdr3_aa: CASSQVDRNTEAFF
cdr3_nt: TGCGCCAGCAGCCAGGTCGACAGGAACACTGAAGCTTTCTTT
d_call: .
clone_size: .
v_call: TRBV4-1
cdr3_length: 14
j_call: TRBJ1-1

cdr3_aa: CASSLDLGQANTEAFF
cdr3_nt: TGTGCCAGCAGCTTGGATTTGGGACAGGCAAACACTGAAGCTTTCTTT
d_call: TRBD1
clone_size: .
v_call: TRBV5-6
cdr3_length: 16
j_call: TRBJ1-1

cdr3_aa: CAWSPDYERDRVAYEQYF
cdr3_nt: TGTGCCTGGAGTCCTGATTACGAACGGGACAGGGTGGCCTACGAGCAGTACTTC
d_call: TRBD1
clone_size: .
v_call: TRBV30
cdr3_length: 18
j_call: TRBJ2-7

cdr3_aa: CASSSGGLAKNIQYF
cdr3_nt: TGTGCCAGCAGCTCTGGGGGATTAGCCAAAAACATTCAGTACTTC
d_call: .
clone_size: .
v_call: TRBV7-2
cdr3_length: 15
j_call: TRBJ2-4

cdr3_aa: CASSLGIGYEQYF
cdr3_nt: TGTGCCAGCAGCTTAGGAATAGGCTACGAGCAGTACTTC
d_call: .
clone_size: .
v_call: TRBV7-8
cdr3_length: 13
j_call: TRBJ2-7

cdr3_aa: CASSLEDSNTEAFF
cdr3_nt: TGCGCCAGCAGCTTGGAGGACTCGAACACTGAAGCTTTCTTT
d_call: .
clone_size: .
v_call: TRBV5-1
cdr3_length: 14
j_call: TRBJ1-1

cdr3_aa: CASSIGVRIAAFF
cdr3_nt: TGTGCCAGTAGTATAGGCGTCAGAATAGCGGCTTTCTTT
d_call: .
clone_size: .
v_call: TRBV19
cdr3_length: 13
j_call: TRBJ1-1

cdr3_aa: CAWGAGTTGELFF
cdr3_nt: TGTGCCTGGGGGGCAGGGACCACCGGGGAGCTGTTTTTT
d_call: .
clone_size: .
v_call: TRBV30
cdr3_length: 13
j_call: TRBJ2-2